The 16 T cell receptor beta chains listed next were all sequenced from one sample in a study of immune characterization of retroperitoneal liposarcoma. TCRdb analysed the PCR reads with MiXCR anew, one entry per CDR3 protein. The data contain around 10,000 distinct CDR3 sequences, about 30% of them seen just once; the ten biggest clones take up around 8%. Sequencing was carried out using tumor tissue. Receptors were obtained from a male donor with retroperitoneal liposarcoma.

This clonotype showed up just a few times. The chain links TRBV7-9 to TRBJ1-5; no definite D call. V was pared by 6 bases and J by 4 bases, with 10 bases between. The germline V gene encodes CDR1 SEHNR and CDR2 FQNEAQ (reference sequence). The CDR3 extends over 13 amino acids. CDR3 nucleotide sequence: TGTGCCAGCAGTCGTACAGTGAATCAGCCCCAGCATTTT. It translates to CASSRTVNQPQHF.

This clonotype was observed at least ten times. V usage is TRBV27 and J usage is TRBJ2-6; D is uncertain. Germline-derived CDR1 and CDR2 are MNHEY and SMNVEV (reference sequence). V lost 3 bases to trimming and J lost 1 base, with 7 bases between them. This CDR3 spans 15 amino acids. As DNA, the CDR3 is TGTGCCAGCAGTTTTGGGCGGTCTGGGGCCAACGTCCTGACTTTC. Residues: CASSFGRSGANVLTF. Drawing the rest from reference TRBV27 and TRBJ2-6, the complete variable domain is EAQVTQNPRYLITVTGKKLTVTCSQNMNHEYMSWYRQDPGLGLRQIYYSMNVEVTDKGDVPEGYKVSRKEKRNFPLILESPSPNQTSLYFCASSFGRSGANVLTFGAGSRLTVL.

The chain uses TRBV6-6 and TRBJ2-6; either TRBD1 or TRBD2 may fit D (5 bases each). Trimming left V 4 bases short and J 0 bases short, with 13 bases between. Germline V gene lookup returns CDR1 MNHNY and CDR2 SVGAGI (reference sequence). CDR3 length: 17 residues. The CDR3 DNA reads as TGTGCCAGCAGTTTAAGAACCGGGGCCTCTGGGGCCAACGTCCTGACTTTC. This translates into CASSLRTGASGANVLTF.

As concerns this clonotype: One end of the junction varies from germline; a read error may be responsible. This sequence joins TRBV12-5 and TRBJ2-1; no definite D call. Per germline, CDR1 LGHNT and CDR2 FRNRAP. This CDR3 comprises 13 residues. CDR3 protein: CASGLGHRVLTLF. DNA for the CDR3: TGTGCTAGTGGTTTGGGACACCGGGTCCTTACCCTCTTC.

This clonotype was counted between two and nine times. The rearrangement links TRBV6-1 to TRBJ2-1; D remains unclear. The CDR3 totals 13 residues. Germline CDR1 is MNHNS and CDR2 is SASEGT. Trimming removed 4 bases from V and 10 bases from J, with 14 bases in between. The CDR3 protein is CASSVSSGYEQFF. Written as DNA, the CDR3 is TGTGCCAGCAGTGTCTCTTCAGGCTACGAGCAGTTCTTC.

This sequence joins TRBV7-6 and TRBJ2-3; D is undetermined. The CDR3 runs 16 residues. Germline CDR1 is SGHVS and CDR2 is FNYEAQ. V was shortened by 1 base and J by 0 bases, with 11 bases between the two germline ends. The DNA of the CDR3 is TGTGCCAGCAGCTTAGGGTTCGCGCTAAGCACAGATACGCAGTATTTT. The encoded protein is CASSLGFALSTDTQYF.

Only a few counts were recorded for this clonotype. This chain uses TRBV12-3 or TRBV12-4 with TRBJ2-5, with D tentatively TRBD2 (7 bases). The V end was cut by 11 bases, the J end by 11 bases, with 27 bases between. This CDR3 spans 14 amino acids. This CDR3 is CASVGGGSYNEQYF. The DNA of the CDR3 is TGTGCCTCCGTGGGGGGGGGCTCCTACAATGAGCAGTACTTC.

In its sample, this clonotype ranks as medium-sized. The V call is TRBV6-4, the J call TRBJ2-7, with 7 bases matching TRBD1. The germline V gene encodes CDR1 MRHNA and CDR2 SNTAGT. This CDR3 region has 16 residues. Trimming removed 5 bases from V and 0 bases from J; junction bases left unmatched: 10. The CDR3 nucleotides read TGTGCCAGCAGTCCAAACACCGACAGGGCCTCCTACGAGCAGTACTTC. It codes for CASSPNTDRASYEQYF.

The chain recombines TRBV6-5 with TRBJ2-3; D uncertain. TRBJ2-5 matches the DNA end more closely, so the J call is doubtful. This CDR3 has 14 amino acids. The germline CDR1 and CDR2 sequences are MNHEY and SVGAGI. CDR3 protein: CASSPKWVGETQYF. For the CDR3, the DNA is TGTGCCAGCAGCCCGAAGTGGGTAGGAGAGACCCAGTACTTC.

This clonotype showed up just once. The chain recombines TRBV6-1 with TRBJ2-1, with D perhaps TRBD2 (5 bases). The J call is doubtful: the DNA matches TRBJ2-5 better. CDR1 MNHNS and CDR2 SASEGT come from the germline V gene. This CDR3 is 17 amino acids long. CDR3 nucleotides: TGTGCCAGCAGTGAAGCTCGGACTGGCTTGCTGGCGGAGACCCAGTACTTC. Protein sequence: CASSEARTGLLAETQYF.

This clonotype was counted ten times or more. The chain joins TRBV6-1 to TRBJ2-1; 10 nucleotides align to TRBD1. The CDR3 spans 13 residues. V lost 1 base and J lost 10; bases outside the gene matches: 1. Looked up from germline, CDR1 is MNHNS and CDR2 is SASEGT. The chain's CDR3 is CASSEGDRGEQFF. CDR3 in DNA: TGTGCCAGCAGTGAAGGGGACAGGGGCGAGCAGTTCTTC.

In this sample, this clonotype turned up many times. The V gene is TRBV6-1, the J gene TRBJ2-3; the match to TRBD1 covers 7 bases. Germline values: CDR1 MNHNS, CDR2 SASEGT. The trim removed 6 bases at V and 5 bases at J, leaving 8 bases unmatched. This CDR3 is 14 amino acids long. CDR3 DNA: TGTGCCAGCAGACTAATCAGGGACAGAGATACGCAGTATTTT. Translating gives CASRLIRDRDTQYF.

This clonotype was detected ten times or more. The DNA of the CDR3 is TGTGCCAGCAGCTTATCGGCCTCATGGACAAACTCCTACGAGCAGTTCTTC. It yields the protein CASSLSASWTNSYEQFF. The chain carries TRBV7-8 and TRBJ2-1; a possible D gene is TRBD1 (5 bases). CDR3 size: 17 residues. Per the germline V gene, CDR1 is SGHVS and CDR2 is FQNEAQ. With 2 bases removed from V and 10 bases from J, the gap between germline ends came to 24 bases.

V and J are TRBV6-6 and TRBJ1-1; perhaps TRBD1 as D (5 bases). Trimming left V 6 bases short and J 3 bases short, with 17 bases between. The CDR3 has 15 residues. Germline V gives CDR1 MNHNY, CDR2 SVGAGI (reference sequence). This CDR3 is CASSLRAGGYTEAFF. In DNA, the CDR3 is TGTGCCAGCAGCCTCAGGGCAGGAGGGTACACTGAAGCTTTCTTT.

Note on this clonotype: Germline and junction disagree at one end, which may indicate a read error. The chain employs TRBV5-3 and TRBJ2-7, with D possibly being TRBD2 (6 bases). TRBV5-3 is placed among ORFs of uncertain function. The CDR3 sequence is 14 residues long. CDR3 loop: CASSLAGSSYEQYF. In DNA form, the CDR3 reads TGTGCCAGCAGCTTGGCGGGATCCTCCTACGAGCAGTACTTC.

In this sample, this clonotype turned up a few times. The chain links TRBV10-1 to TRBJ2-1; 13 bases map to TRBD2. Germline CDR1 and CDR2: WNHNN and SYGVQD (reference sequence). This CDR3 has 16 residues. V trimming: 6 bases; J trimming: 8 bases; junction bases outside the gene matches: 10. The CDR3 sequence: CASSALTSGRADEQFF. The CDR3 nucleotides read TGCGCCAGCAGCGCCCTTACTAGCGGGAGGGCCGATGAGCAGTTCTTC.